What follows is one T cell receptor (beta chain) and its context. This entry is derived from a study of blood T cell repertoires in COVID-19. The assay was immunoSEQ multiplex PCR, and TCRdb's table has in-frame clones only and misses some. This table holds tens of thousands of clones, over 80% found once. The V and J ends lost 5 bases and 3 bases respectively, with 11 bases between them. The V gene's germline CDR1 is SGHRS and CDR2 YFSETQ. CDR3 size: 14 residues. The receptor comes from a woman aged 70-85 years with active or convalescent COVID-19. Specimen: peripheral blood. The V and J genes are TRBV5-1 and TRBJ1-4; D is ambiguous. CDR3 in DNA: TGCGCCAGCAGGCACAGCTTGGCTAATGAAAAACTGTTTTTT. Translated, it gives CASRHSLANEKLFF.